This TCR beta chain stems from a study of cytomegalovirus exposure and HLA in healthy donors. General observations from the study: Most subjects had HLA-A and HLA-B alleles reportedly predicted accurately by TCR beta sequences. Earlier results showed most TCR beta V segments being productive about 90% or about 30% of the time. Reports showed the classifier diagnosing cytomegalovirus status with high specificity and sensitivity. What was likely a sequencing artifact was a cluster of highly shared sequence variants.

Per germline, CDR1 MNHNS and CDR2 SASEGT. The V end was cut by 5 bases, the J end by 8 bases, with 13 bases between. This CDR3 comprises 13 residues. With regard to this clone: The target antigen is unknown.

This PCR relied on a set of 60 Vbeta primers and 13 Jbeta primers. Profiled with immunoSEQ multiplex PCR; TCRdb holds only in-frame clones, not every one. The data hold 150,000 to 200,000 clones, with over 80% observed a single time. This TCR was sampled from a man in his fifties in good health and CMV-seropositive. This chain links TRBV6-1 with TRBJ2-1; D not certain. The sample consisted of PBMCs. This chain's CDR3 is CASSPYLFDEQFF. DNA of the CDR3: TGTGCCAGCAGTCCTTATTTGTTCGATGAGCAGTTCTTC.